This TCR beta chain comes out of a study of blood T cell repertoires in COVID-19. Study summary: In each case, the material was cDNA or gDNA derived from T cells, B-cell-depleted T cells, or PBMCs.

The CDR3 extends over 14 amino acids. In germline, CDR1 is SNHLY, CDR2 FYNNEI. V lost 4 bases, J lost 5 bases, and 4 bases stayed unmatched. The repertoire was sequenced with immunoSEQ multiplex PCR; TCRdb's copy has only in-frame clones and lacks some. The sample has about 210,000 clones, around 80% seen once. Sample: peripheral blood. J is TRBJ1-5 and V is TRBV2, with 8 bases aligning to TRBD1. This TCR was recovered from a man over 45 with active or convalescent COVID-19. CDR3 region: CASSVDRGDQPQHF. The CDR3 DNA follows: TGTGCCAGCAGTGTAGACAGGGGTGATCAGCCCCAGCATTTT.